The rows below give T cell receptor beta chains drawn from one sample of a study of a mutant IDH1 vaccine in newly diagnosed glioma. Method: immunoSEQ multiplex PCR; TCRdb's copy keeps in-frame clones and lacks some. The sample holds fewer than 70,000 clones, 70% to 90% seen once. These receptors' targets are unknown. The material was PBMCs, obtained from a glioma patient whose treatment included an IDH1 peptide vaccine. The receptors stem from a woman aged 40 to 50 with glioma. Both conserved end residues are part of each CDR3. A D gene is named only where the DNA matches it firmly. Clone size is stated in some rows and not others, as once, few, many or a class when expanded.

J gene	clone size	CDR3 length	D gene	V gene	CDR3 DNA	CDR3 protein
TRBJ1-5	-	14	TRBD1	TRBV19	TGTGCCAGTAGTATTTCAGGGGGTAATCAGCCCCAGCATTTT	CASSISGGNQPQHF
TRBJ2-1	-	15	TRBD2	TRBV4-3	TGCGCCAGCAGCCAAGACGCGGGGGGTTACAATGAGCAGTTCTTC	CASSQDAGGYNEQFF
TRBJ2-1	once	14	-	TRBV7-2	TGTGCCAGCAGCTTACCTTTATTCAATGATGAGCAGTTCTTC	CASSLPLFNDEQFF
TRBJ2-1	-	13	-	TRBV2	TGTGCCAGCAGTTCCATATTACGTAATGAGCAGTTCTTC	CASSSILRNEQFF
TRBJ1-1	-	15	TRBD1	TRBV19	TGTGCCAGTAGTATGGACAGGGAAATGAACACTGAAGCTTTCTTT	CASSMDREMNTEAFF
TRBJ2-7	-	15	-	TRBV6-6	TGTGCCAGCAGTTACAGGCGCGGGCAATTCTACGAGCAGTACTTC	CASSYRRGQFYEQYF
TRBJ1-1	few	13	-	TRBV2	TGTGCCAGCAAAGGCAGGGGGAACACTGAAGCTTTCTTT	CASKGRGNTEAFF
TRBJ1-3	-	12	TRBD1	TRBV7-6	TGTGCCAGCATGGGACAGAGAAACACCATATATTTT	CASMGQRNTIYF
TRBJ2-5	-	16	TRBD1	TRBV4-1	TGCGCCAGCAGCCGGGGGACAGGGGGTTTCGGAGAGACCCAGTACTTC	CASSRGTGGFGETQYF
TRBJ1-1	-	17	TRBD1	TRBV4-3	TGCGCCAGCAGCCCCCCCCCTGCCGGGACAGGGGGTACTGAAGCTTTCTTT	CASSPPPAGTGGTEAFF
TRBJ2-3	-	13	-	TRBV27	TGTGCCAGCAGCCCGTTCGTCGCAGATACGCAGTATTTT	CASSPFVADTQYF
TRBJ1-3	-	15	-	TRBV19	TGTGCCAGTAGTATTTCAGGGGACGCTGGAAACACCATATATTTT	CASSISGDAGNTIYF
TRBJ1-2	-	15	-	TRBV5-1	TGCGCCAGCAGCTTGGACCCCTCAGGGGTCGATGGCTACACCTTC	CASSLDPSGVDGYTF
TRBJ1-5	-	17	-	TRBV12-5	TGTGCTAGTGGTTTAACCTCCCCGGGGGCCAGCAATCAGCCCCAGCATTTT	CASGLTSPGASNQPQHF
TRBJ1-1	-	12	-	TRBV6-1	TGTGCCAGTCAACAGGGTGGCACTGAAGCTTTCTTT	CASQQGGTEAFF
TRBJ2-4	-	18	-	TRBV7-2	TGTGCCAGCAGCCTCCGCATCCTGCAGGGGCGAGCCAAAAACATTCAGTACTTC	CASSLRILQGRAKNIQYF
TRBJ1-2	-	12	-	TRBV6-6	TGTGCCAGCAACCCAGATATGTGGGGCTACACCTTC	CASNPDMWGYTF
TRBJ1-5	-	15	TRBD1	TRBV30	TGTGCCTGGAGTAGTAATAATTACAGGGGTCAGCCCCAGCATTTT	CAWSSNNYRGQPQHF
TRBJ1-2	-	15	TRBD1	TRBV19	TGTGCCAGTAGTACCATGGTGCAGACAGGGCTTGGCTACACCTTC	CASSTMVQTGLGYTF
TRBJ1-4	-	13	-	TRBV30	TGTGCCTGGAGTGGTGGATTTAATGAAAAACTGTTTTTT	CAWSGGFNEKLFF
TRBJ2-2	once	15	-	TRBV18	TGTGCCAGCTCACCAGGACAGCTCTTAAACGGGGAGCTGTTTTTT	CASSPGQLLNGELFF
TRBJ1-2	-	14	-	TRBV6-4	TGTGCCAGCAGTGACCTTGGGGCAGGGTCCGGCTACACCTTC	CASSDLGAGSGYTF
TRBJ1-1	-	16	TRBD1	TRBV5-1	TGCGCCAGCAGCTCCGGACAGGGATGGTTCGGCACTGAAGCTTTCTTT	CASSSGQGWFGTEAFF
TRBJ2-1	-	12	-	TRBV2	TGTGCCAGCAACCGTGGACGCACTGAGCAGTTCTTC	CASNRGRTEQFF
TRBJ2-1	few	12	-	TRBV5-5	TGTGCCAGCAGAGTACCCTACAATGAGCAGTTCTTC	CASRVPYNEQFF